A selection of T cell receptor beta chains follows, all from one sample in a study of cytomegalovirus exposure and HLA in healthy donors. This table comes from immunoSEQ multiplex PCR, and its TCRdb copy is limited to in-frame clones, with some not included. The profile shows around 40,000 clones, roughly 69% of them singletons. The sample consisted of PBMCs. The source of these receptors is a woman in her 30s in good health and CMV-seronegative. Both conserved end residues are part of each CDR3. A D gene is named only where the DNA matches it firmly. The size field is filled for only some rows; it gives once, few, many or a size class.

abundance | d_gene | j_gene | v_gene | CDR3aa | CDR3nt
- | - | TRBJ2-5 | TRBV2 | CASSPLGAKETQYF | TGTGCCAGCAGCCCATTGGGGGCAAAAGAGACCCAGTACTTC
once | - | TRBJ1-1 | TRBV2 | CASSEASGAFF | TGTGCCAGCAGTGAAGCATCGGGAGCTTTCTTT
few | TRBD2 | TRBJ2-5 | TRBV7-3 | CASSSTKRDGETQYF | TGTGCCAGCAGCTCCACCAAGCGGGATGGCGAGACCCAGTACTTC
- | - | TRBJ2-7 | TRBV14 | CASSQVEGSSYEQYF | TGTGCCAGCAGCCAAGTGGAGGGGTCCTCCTACGAGCAGTACTTC
- | TRBD2 | TRBJ2-1 | TRBV25-1 | CASRPSGRGGYNEQFF | TGTGCCAGCAGGCCTAGCGGGAGGGGGGGATACAATGAGCAGTTCTTC
- | - | TRBJ1-6 | TRBV7-2 | CASSTSNSPLHF | TGTGCCAGCAGCACCAGTAATTCACCCCTCCACTTT
- | - | TRBJ2-5 | TRBV6-5 | CASSYSNRQETQYF | TGTGCCAGCAGTTACTCGAACAGGCAGGAGACCCAGTACTTC
- | TRBD2 | TRBJ2-5 | TRBV30 | CAWSETSGMKTQYF | TGTGCCTGGAGTGAGACTAGCGGGATGAAGACCCAGTACTTC
few | - | TRBJ1-2 | TRBV5-8 | CASSPLRGSRAYGYTF | TGTGCCAGCAGCCCTCTTCGAGGCAGTAGAGCCTATGGCTACACCTTC
- | TRBD1 | TRBJ1-2 | TRBV7-6 | CASSLGVTGTEGGYTF | TGTGCCAGCAGCTTAGGAGTTACCGGGACAGAGGGTGGCTACACCTTC
- | TRBD2 | TRBJ2-4 | TRBV28 | CASSSSGKNIQYF | TGTGCCAGCAGTTCTAGCGGCAAAAACATTCAGTACTTC
- | - | TRBJ1-2 | TRBV29-1 | CSIDGYTF | TGCAGCATAGATGGCTACACCTTC
- | TRBD2 | TRBJ2-1 | TRBV30 | CAWSPGRGYNEQFF | TGTGCCTGGAGTCCAGGGAGGGGTTACAATGAGCAGTTCTTC
- | - | TRBJ1-1 | TRBV9 | CASSAGRGTEAFF | TGTGCCAGCAGCGCGGGGAGGGGCACGGAAGCTTTCTTT
- | - | TRBJ1-6 | TRBV5-6 | CASSPWGGNSPLHF | TGTGCCAGCAGCCCCTGGGGGGGTAATTCACCCCTCCACTTT
- | - | TRBJ1-6 | TRBV30 | CAWSTHGGANSPLHF | TGTGCCTGGAGCACACACGGGGGGGCGAATTCACCCCTCCACTTT